This is a list of T cell receptor beta chains from one sample in a study of control samples from healthy donors and cancer patients. Profiling relied on immunoSEQ multiplex PCR, and the TCRdb table lists in-frame clones only, not all of them. The sample consists of 100,000 to 150,000 clones, 90% of them appearing once. Specimen: blood. The receptor set was obtained from a man aged 18 to 30 in good health. CDR3s include the opening cysteine and the closing phenylalanine or tryptophan. Each record gives: CDR3 length, D gene, clone size, J gene, V gene, CDR3 DNA, CDR3 protein. The D gene is left open where the match is weak. Clone size is stated in some rows and not others, as once, few, many or a class when expanded.

14,.,.,TRBJ1-5,TRBV12-2,TGTGCAAGTCGCCGACCGGGACAGGGGGCTCTAAGGCATTTT,CASRRPGQGALRHF
14,.,.,TRBJ2-3,TRBV9,TGTGCCAGCGGGGGCCTAGCGGAGACAGATACGCAGTATTTT,CASGGLAETDTQYF
17,TRBD1,.,TRBJ2-3,TRBV25-1,TGTGCCAGCACCCATCTGGGGACAGGGCTAGCCACAGATACGCAGTATTTT,CASTHLGTGLATDTQYF
14,.,.,TRBJ1-3,TRBV11-2,TGTGCCAGCAGCTTCGGGGATCCAGGAAACACCATATATTTT,CASSFGDPGNTIYF
16,TRBD2,.,TRBJ2-1,TRBV27,TGTGCCAGCAGTTTAAGCGGGGGGGCTTGGTACAATGAGCAGTTCTTC,CASSLSGGAWYNEQFF
16,.,.,TRBJ1-6,TRBV3-1/TRBV3-2,TGTGCCAGCAGCCAAGTGGGGGGGGGCGGTAATTCACCCCTCCACTTT,CASSQVGGGGNSPLHF
13,.,.,TRBJ1-1,TRBV10-2,TGCGCCAGCAGTGGTTTTCCGGGGACTGAAGCTTTCTTT,CASSGFPGTEAFF
16,.,once,TRBJ2-1,TRBV7-3,TGTGCCAGCAGCCCAGGGGCGGGAGTAATGAACAATGAGCAGTTCTTC,CASSPGAGVMNNEQFF
14,TRBD1,.,TRBJ1-1,TRBV7-2,TGTGCCAGCAGCTCCGGGACAGTGAACACTGAAGCTTTCTTT,CASSSGTVNTEAFF
17,TRBD1,.,TRBJ1-6,TRBV2,TGTGCCAGCAGTGAAGCGGGGCTGGGACAGGGCAATTCACCCCTCCACTTT,CASSEAGLGQGNSPLHF
14,.,once,TRBJ1-6,TRBV13,TGTGCCAGCAGCGCGGGACCTAACGGTTCACCCCTCCACTTT,CASSAGPNGSPLHF
15,.,.,TRBJ2-7,TRBV27,TGTGCCAGCAGACCCACCGGGACCCTTACCTACGAGCAGTACTTC,CASRPTGTLTYEQYF
14,TRBD1,.,TRBJ2-3,TRBV7-3,TGTGCCAGTTCCTGGACAGGGGGCGCAGATACGCAGTATTTT,CASSWTGGADTQYF
16,.,.,TRBJ2-6,TRBV6-4,TGTGCCAGCAGGAGACAGATAGCAAGTGGGGCCAACGTCCTGACTTTC,CASRRQIASGANVLTF
14,.,.,TRBJ1-5,TRBV6-5,TGTGCCAGCACGGGCAGGGATAGCAATCAGCCCCAGCATTTT,CASTGRDSNQPQHF
14,TRBD1,once,TRBJ2-3,TRBV28,TGTGCCAGCGCCCCAGGGGGTGGCCCAGATACGCAGTATTTT,CASAPGGGPDTQYF
14,TRBD1,.,TRBJ2-5,TRBV7-9,TGTGCCAGCAGCCCCGCAGGGGGCCAAGAGACCCAGTACTTC,CASSPAGGQETQYF
16,TRBD2,.,TRBJ2-1,TRBV7-3,TGTGCCAGCAGCTTAGGAAGGGCGAGCGGGGACAATGAGCAGTTCTTC,CASSLGRASGDNEQFF
16,.,.,TRBJ1-5,TRBV15,TGTGCCACCAGCAGAGAGGTTACAGGAACTAATCAGCCCCAGCATTTT,CATSREVTGTNQPQHF
15,.,many,TRBJ1-6,TRBV18,TGTGCCAGCTCACCGGAACAGCTTAATAATTCACCCCTCCACTTT,CASSPEQLNNSPLHF
16,.,once,TRBJ1-1,TRBV4-1,TGCGCCAGCAGCCAGCTCCCGCTTGGGGGAAACACTGAAGCTTTCTTT,CASSQLPLGGNTEAFF
15,.,few,TRBJ1-5,TRBV5-6,TGTGCCAGCAGCTTGGGTCGGCAGGGATACCAGCCCCAGCATTTT,CASSLGRQGYQPQHF
15,.,.,TRBJ2-1,TRBV11-1,TGTGCCAGCAGCTTATTAGCGGCCACTGGAAATGAGCAGTTCTTC,CASSLLAATGNEQFF
13,.,.,TRBJ2-1,TRBV19,TGTGCCAGTAGTAGTCACCAGTACAATGAGCAGTTCTTC,CASSSHQYNEQFF
13,TRBD1,once,TRBJ1-4,TRBV15,TGTGCCACCCGCCAGGGGGCAGCGGAAAAACTGTTTTTT,CATRQGAAEKLFF
14,TRBD2,.,TRBJ2-7,TRBV18,TGTGCCAGCTCACGCGGCGGGGGGGGATACGAGCAGTACTTC,CASSRGGGGYEQYF
13,TRBD1,.,TRBJ1-5,TRBV5-6,TGTGCCAGCAGCCGGGGACAGAATCAGCCCCAGCATTTT,CASSRGQNQPQHF
14,.,.,TRBJ1-3,TRBV6-5,TGTGCCAGCAAATCCGGGACGGCTGGAAACACCATATATTTT,CASKSGTAGNTIYF
15,.,.,TRBJ1-1,TRBV27,TGTGCCAGCAGTCCCTTACAACAGGGCAGAACTGAAGCTTTCTTT,CASSPLQQGRTEAFF
15,.,.,TRBJ2-7,TRBV7-3,TGTGCCAGCAGCTTAATGGGGGTTCCCTCCTACGAGCAGTACTTC,CASSLMGVPSYEQYF
12,.,.,TRBJ2-1,TRBV29-1,TGCAGCGTTGTAGGGGGTCCGAATGAGCAGTTCTTC,CSVVGGPNEQFF
15,TRBD1,.,TRBJ1-1,TRBV18,TGTGCCAGCTCGCTCCACAGGGGTGAGAACACTGAAGCTTTCTTT,CASSLHRGENTEAFF
14,.,.,TRBJ2-5,TRBV19,TGTGCCAGTAGCCTCGTAGGGGGGTGGGAGACCCAGTACTTC,CASSLVGGWETQYF
15,.,once,TRBJ2-7,TRBV4-1,TGCGCCAGCAGCCCCACAAGCAGGAGCTCCTACGAGCAGTACTTC,CASSPTSRSSYEQYF
13,.,.,TRBJ1-6,TRBV2,TGTGCCAGCACGGGCGGTTCAAATTCACCCCTCCACTTT,CASTGGSNSPLHF
14,.,.,TRBJ2-7,TRBV11-2,TGTGCCAGCAGACTGACAGCAGGTAACCACGAGCAGTACTTC,CASRLTAGNHEQYF
13,.,.,TRBJ1-5,TRBV12-3/TRBV12-4,TGTGCCAGCAGTTACCTAGGGGGACAGCCCCAGCATTTT,CASSYLGGQPQHF
14,.,.,TRBJ1-1,TRBV2,TGTGCCAGCAGTGATCGGAGGGGTAACACTGAAGCTTTCTTT,CASSDRRGNTEAFF
14,.,.,TRBJ2-1,TRBV6-2/TRBV6-3,TGTGCCAGCAGTTACTGGGCGAACTACAATGAGCAGTTCTTC,CASSYWANYNEQFF
15,TRBD1,.,TRBJ1-2,TRBV30,TGTGCCTGGAGTGCACCGAGGACAGGGGACTATGGCTACACCTTC,CAWSAPRTGDYGYTF
15,TRBD1,.,TRBJ2-4,TRBV6-1,TGTGCCAGCAGTGAGGGACAGCCGGCCAAAAACATTCAGTACTTC,CASSEGQPAKNIQYF
11,.,.,TRBJ1-1,TRBV12-3/TRBV12-4,TGTGCCAGCAGCTTAAGAGAAGAAGCTTTCTTT,CASSLREEAFF
14,.,.,TRBJ1-1,TRBV11-2,TGTGCCAGCAGCTTGATGCTTCTGAACACTGAAGCTTTCTTT,CASSLMLLNTEAFF
14,.,.,TRBJ2-3,TRBV11-2,TGTGCCAGCAGCTTACGGCTAGGCACAGATACGCAGTATTTT,CASSLRLGTDTQYF
15,TRBD2,.,TRBJ2-5,TRBV9,TGTGCCAGCAGCCTCCGGGGGGAGATACAAGAGACCCAGTACTTC,CASSLRGEIQETQYF
18,TRBD2,.,TRBJ2-1,TRBV20-1,TGCAGTGCTAGTATTAGCGGGAGGCAGGGTGTTTCCTACAATGAGCAGTTCTTC,CSASISGRQGVSYNEQFF
15,TRBD1,.,TRBJ2-7,TRBV2,TGTGCCAGCAGCGTTGGGACAGGTTCTTACTACGAGCAGTACTTC,CASSVGTGSYYEQYF
14,TRBD1,.,TRBJ2-3,TRBV6-5,TGTGCCAGCAGTTACGGTAGGGGGCCAGATACGCAGTATTTT,CASSYGRGPDTQYF
15,TRBD2,.,TRBJ2-1,TRBV7-2,TGTGCCAGCAGCTTCGGGCGGGAGGCCTACAATGAGCAGTTCTTC,CASSFGREAYNEQFF
15,.,.,TRBJ2-5,TRBV7-3,TGTGCCAGCAGCAGGTCCGGGACGCCACAAGAGACCCAGTACTTC,CASSRSGTPQETQYF
14,TRBD1,.,TRBJ2-1,TRBV19,TGTGCCAGTAGTCCAGGGACAGGGGGGGGTGAGCAGTTCTTC,CASSPGTGGGEQFF
16,.,.,TRBJ2-2,TRBV7-7,TGTGCTAGCAGCCCCATAGCTGGCGCGAACACCGGGGAGCTGTTTTTT,CASSPIAGANTGELFF
14,TRBD1,.,TRBJ1-2,TRBV19,TGTGCCAGTAGTACCGGGACAGGGCGATATGGCTACACCTTC,CASSTGTGRYGYTF
16,TRBD1,few,TRBJ1-5,TRBV14,TGTGCCAGCAGCCATGTTAGGGGAGGGGGCGGTCAGCCCCAGCATTTT,CASSHVRGGGGQPQHF
13,.,.,TRBJ2-3,TRBV5-4,TGTGCCAGCTTGAAGTTGGGGACAGATACGCAGTATTTT,CASLKLGTDTQYF
13,.,.,TRBJ1-1,TRBV11-3,TGTGCCAGCACGGGGATGCGGAACACTGAAGCTTTCTTT,CASTGMRNTEAFF
16,.,few,TRBJ1-5,TRBV28,TGTGCCAGCAGTTGGAACAGCAGGGGCGGCAATCAGCCCCAGCATTTT,CASSWNSRGGNQPQHF
16,TRBD1,once,TRBJ2-7,TRBV5-1,TGCGCCAGCAGCTTTGGACAGGCGGGCGGAGACTACGAGCAGTACTTC,CASSFGQAGGDYEQYF
14,.,.,TRBJ2-5,TRBV27,TGTGCCAGCAGCGAAGGGCGGGGACCGGAGACCCAGTACTTC,CASSEGRGPETQYF